This passage covers 8 T cell receptor beta chains from one sample sequenced in a study of T cell repertoires in cytomegalovirus infection. No antigens are known for them. Each CDR3 protein gets one entry after TCRdb re-called the reads with MiXCR. Of hundreds of thousands of distinct CDR3 sequences in the sample, approximately 42% were seen once. This specimen consisted of cultured PBMCs, obtained from culture after CMV antigen stimulation. Source of these receptors: a human donor in good health (CMV status not recorded). Some clones in this sample may be carry-over from other donors' samples.

This clonotype was detected ten times or more. The genes are TRBV7-2 and TRBJ2-5, with D tentatively TRBD2 (7 bases). The germline CDR1 and CDR2 sequences are SGHTA and FQGNSA. Trimming removed 2 bases at V and 4 bases at J, with 14 bases between. This CDR3 contains 15 residues. Here the CDR3 reads CASSLMGGLGETQYF. The CDR3 nucleotides are TGTGCCAGCAGCTTAATGGGGGGGCTGGGAGAGACCCAGTACTTC. The whole variable domain, remainder taken from reference TRBV7-2 and TRBJ2-5, is GAGVSQSPSNKVTEKGKDVELRCDPISGHTALYWYRQSLGQGLEFLIYFQGNSAPDKSGLPSDRFSAERTGGSVSTLTIQRTQQEDSAVYLCASSLMGGLGETQYFGPGTRLLVL.

Comment on this clonotype: It is likely a read error, because the conserved phenylalanine at the end of the CDR3 is missing. The chain has TRBV10-3 and TRBJ2-6; tentatively, D is TRBD1 or TRBD2 (5 bases each). This CDR3 is built from 15 residues. With 5 bases removed from V and 2 bases from J, the gap between germline ends came to 10 bases. The germline CDR1 and CDR2 sequences are ENHRY and SYGVKD. The CDR3 here is CAISLGVAGANVLTS. CDR3 nucleotides: TGTGCCATCAGTCTGGGGGTAGCTGGGGCCAACGTCCTGACTTCC.

V usage is TRBV7-2 and J usage is TRBJ2-7; 7 bases are a match to TRBD1. This CDR3 has 15 amino acids. Germline V CDR1 and CDR2: SGHTA, FQGNSA. J gave up 2 bases and V 6 bases, and 10 bases lay outside the gene matches. The CDR3 nucleotides read TGTGCCAGCAGTTACCGACAGGGCTTACCCTACGAGCAGTACTTC. It yields the protein CASSYRQGLPYEQYF.

The V gene is TRBV12-3 or TRBV12-4, the J gene TRBJ2-7; perhaps D is TRBD1 or TRBD2 (5 bases each). V dropped 2 bases and J dropped 6 bases, with 17 bases sitting between them. CDR3 length: 15 amino acids. The CDR3 coding sequence is TGTGCCAGCAGTTTAAGTGGACATCCGGACTGCGAGCAGTACTTC. Translation gives CASSLSGHPDCEQYF.

V and J are TRBV7-2 and TRBJ2-7, with 9 bases matching TRBD1. In germline, CDR1 is SGHTA, CDR2 FQGNSA. Trimming at V came to 5 bases and at J to 5 bases, leaving 4 bases not matched to a gene. The CDR3 length is 13 residues. The CDR3 coding sequence is TGTGCCAGCAGCCCGGGACAGGGACACGAGCAGTACTTC. Its translation: CASSPGQGHEQYF. The entire variable domain, with the rest obtained from reference TRBV7-2 and TRBJ2-7, is as follows: GAGVSQSPSNKVTEKGKDVELRCDPISGHTALYWYRQSLGQGLEFLIYFQGNSAPDKSGLPSDRFSAERTGGSVSTLTIQRTQQEDSAVYLCASSPGQGHEQYFGPGTRLTVT.

This chain joins TRBV9 and TRBJ1-2; the D gene is possibly TRBD1 (5 bases). The germline V gene encodes CDR1 SGDLS and CDR2 YYNGEE. V dropped 0 bases and J dropped 8 bases, with 14 bases sitting between them. This CDR3 contains 14 residues. The CDR3 here is CASSVDISRGGYTF. The CDR3 DNA sequence: TGTGCCAGCAGCGTAGATATCAGTAGGGGAGGCTACACCTTC.

This clonotype was recorded a few times. This chain uses TRBV7-8 with TRBJ2-5, with 8 positions matching TRBD1. The germline gives CDR1 SGHVS, CDR2 FQNEAQ. The CDR3 is 14 residues long. Unmatched junction bases numbered 5, after V lost 5 bases and J lost 3 bases. The CDR3 is CASSLQTGEETQYF. DNA for the CDR3: TGTGCCAGCAGCCTCCAGACAGGGGAAGAGACCCAGTACTTC.

V gene TRBV20-1 combines with J gene TRBJ1-5; the D gene is possibly TRBD1 (5 bases). Germline V gives CDR1 DFQATT, CDR2 SNEGSKA (reference sequence). V was pared by 0 bases and J by 8 bases, with 14 bases between. The CDR3 length is 14 residues. The CDR3 DNA follows: TGCAGTGCTAGAGACGCCAGGGAGTTTGAGCCCCAGCATTTT. Protein sequence: CSARDAREFEPQHF.